The 5 T cell receptor beta chains reported below all come from one sample, sequenced in a study of T cells after yellow fever vaccination. Each CDR3 protein is one row after TCRdb ran MiXCR on the 5' RACE reads. The data contain over 65,000 distinct CDR3 sequences, about an eighth of them singletons. The sequencing used CD8+ T cells not binding an NS4B(214-222) dextramer, sorted from PBMCs, collected about 21 days after the first yellow fever vaccination. The source of these receptors is a man between 18 and 35 years old who received the YFV17D yellow fever vaccine.

The rearrangement joins TRBV4-2 to TRBJ2-1, with D perhaps matching TRBD2 (6 bases). Trimming cost V 4 bases and J 1 base, with 17 bases left between them. This CDR3 has 17 residues. CDR1 and CDR2 (germline): LGHNA, YNFKEQ. This CDR3 reads CASSLQTSGLSYNEQFF. DNA of the CDR3: TGTGCCAGCAGCCTCCAGACAAGCGGGTTGTCCTACAATGAGCAGTTCTTC.

The V gene is TRBV11-2, the J gene TRBJ2-3; TRBD2 aligns across 12 bases. The CDR3 sequence is 18 residues long. V was clipped by 6 bases and J by 0 bases; unmatched bases: 10. The V gene's germline CDR1 is SGHAT and CDR2 FQNNGV. The CDR3: CASSPRLAGGVSTDTQYF. The CDR3 DNA reads TGTGCCAGCAGTCCTCGGCTAGCGGGGGGGGTTAGCACAGATACGCAGTATTTT.

This clonotype was found a few times. This chain joins TRBV30 and TRBJ1-1; 9 positions match TRBD1. CDR1 GTSNPN and CDR2 SVGIG come from the germline V gene (reference sequence). The CDR3 consists of 15 residues. After removal of 3 bases from V and 3 bases from J, the junction contained 8 bases not matched to a gene. DNA for the CDR3: TGTGCCTGGAGCACTACCGGGACAGGGTACACTGAAGCTTTCTTT. Its protein product is CAWSTTGTGYTEAFF.

This clonotype appeared a few times. The rearrangement links TRBV7-9 to TRBJ2-6; D is unclear. The germline CDR1 and CDR2 sequences are SEHNR and FQNEAQ (reference sequence). Trimming removed 4 bases from V and 8 bases from J, with 15 bases in between. There are 15 residues in the CDR3. This CDR3 is CASSSLETPPNVLTF. The CDR3 DNA follows: TGTGCCAGCAGCTCGCTAGAGACCCCCCCCAACGTCCTGACTTTC.

The J gene is TRBJ2-5, the V gene TRBV2, with TRBD2 as a possible D gene (6 bases). Germline CDR1 is SNHLY and CDR2 is FYNNEI. This CDR3 has 14 amino acids. V was cut by 8 bases and J by 4 bases, with 17 bases left in between. The CDR3 reads CASGALAPGETQYF. CDR3 sequence (DNA): TGTGCCAGCGGAGCACTAGCACCAGGAGAGACCCAGTACTTC.